Following are 25 T cell receptor beta chains from one sample sequenced in a study of identical twins (dated by TCRdb to the mid-2010s). Libraries were prepared through 5' RACE. Sequencing was performed on an Illumina HiSeq 2000. TCRdb's own reprocessing of the public reads used fastp at Q25 and MiXCR and kept productive beta chains. One record per CDR3 amino acid sequence lists the most common genes and DNA. Present in this sample are some 1,700,000 distinct CDR3 sequences, 32% of which were seen just once. 0.25% to 0.3% of the sample goes to the ten largest clones. The sequenced sample consisted of cord blood. These receptors were collected from a newborn girl in good health.

This clonotype was seen a few times. The genes are TRBV2 and TRBJ1-6; the D is unclear. In germline, CDR1 is SNHLY, CDR2 FYNNEI. The V and J ends lost 8 bases and 0 bases respectively, with 11 bases between them. The CDR3 runs 15 residues. Here the CDR3 DNA reads TGTGCCAGCCAAGCAGCCACCTCCTATAATTCACCCCTCCACTTT. Its protein is CASQAATSYNSPLHF.

This clonotype was counted between two and nine times. The chain joins TRBV5-1 to TRBJ2-3; a possible D gene is TRBD2 (6 bases). The length of the CDR3 is 14 residues. Germline-derived CDR1 and CDR2 are SGHRS and YFSETQ. The V and J ends lost 2 bases and 5 bases respectively, with 12 bases between them. As DNA, the CDR3 is TGCGCCAGCAGCTTCCTCGGGAGAGGAGATACGCAGTATTTT. Translated, it gives CASSFLGRGDTQYF.

The rearrangement joins TRBV2 to TRBJ2-5, with 14 bases that match TRBD2. The CDR3 is made up of 16 amino acids. After removal of 0 bases from V and 5 bases from J, the junction contained 2 bases not matched to a gene. Germline CDR1 and CDR2: SNHLY and FYNNEI. The CDR3 is CASSEARLAGGETQYF. The CDR3 coding sequence is TGTGCCAGCAGTGAAGCGCGACTAGCGGGAGGGGAGACCCAGTACTTC.

This chain links TRBV20-1 with TRBJ2-1; 7 nucleotides match TRBD2. J gave up 0 bases and V 5 bases, and 7 bases lay outside the gene matches. The CDR3 has 15 amino acids. The germline CDR1 and CDR2 sequences are DFQATT and SNEGSKA (reference sequence). The DNA for the CDR3 is TGCAGTGCTGATACTAGCGCAACCTCCTACAATGAGCAGTTCTTC. Protein: CSADTSATSYNEQFF.

The chain is built from TRBV24-1 and TRBJ2-3; 11 bases agree with TRBD2. Germline values: CDR1 KGHDR, CDR2 SFDVKD. Germline trimming cut 4 bases from V and 2 bases from J; bases unmatched to any gene: 7. This CDR3 comprises 17 residues. The CDR3 coding sequence is TGTGCCACCAGTGAAACCGGGACTAGCGGAACCACAGATACGCAGTATTTT. As protein: CATSETGTSGTTDTQYF.

CDR3 in amino acids: CASRGQVYNSPLHF. DNA for the CDR3: TGTGCCAGCAGGGGACAGGTTTATAATTCACCCCTCCACTTT. This rearrangement joins TRBV27 to TRBJ1-6; 8 bases are shared with TRBD1. The CDR3 totals 14 residues. Germline V CDR1 and CDR2: MNHEY, SMNVEV (reference sequence). J lost 4 bases, V lost 6 bases, and 2 bases had no gene match.

This clonotype was seen a few times. The chain carries TRBV25-1 and TRBJ1-1; a weak D match, TRBD1 (6 bases). With 6 bases removed from V and 1 base from J, the gap between germline ends came to 15 bases. The germline V gene has CDR1 MGHDK and CDR2 SYGVNS. The CDR3 has 15 residues. The CDR3 DNA is TGTGCCAGCAGAAAATCAGGGGTGGAGAACACTGAAGCTTTCTTT. It specifies CASRKSGVENTEAFF.

The chain combines TRBV7-9 with TRBJ2-3; D is uncertain. The CDR3 contains 16 residues. V was pared by 4 bases and J by 2 bases, with 16 bases between. Germline V lookup: CDR1 SEHNR, CDR2 FQNEAQ (reference sequence). In DNA form, the CDR3 reads TGTGCCAGCAGCTCCCAATGGGCGGTCGTCACAGATACGCAGTATTTT. It codes for CASSSQWAVVTDTQYF.

This clonotype was seen ten or more times. The J gene is TRBJ2-7, the V gene TRBV20-1; TRBD2 matches 9 bases. Germline V gene sequence: CDR1 DFQATT, CDR2 SNEGSKA (reference sequence). The CDR3 runs to 14 residues. With 0 bases clipped from V and 0 bases from J, the junction kept 0 bases outside the gene matches. CDR3 amino acids: CSARDSGGSYEQYF. CDR3 nucleotides: TGCAGTGCTAGAGATAGCGGGGGCTCCTACGAGCAGTACTTC.

This chain uses TRBV6-1 with TRBJ2-1, with 9 bases lining up with TRBD2. Germline V gene sequence: CDR1 MNHNS, CDR2 SASEGT. V trimming: 7 bases; J trimming: 3 bases; junction bases outside the gene matches: 4. CDR3 length equals 14 residues. The CDR3 DNA reads as TGTGCCAGCAAGGCGGGGGGGGTCTACAATGAGCAGTTCTTC. This codes for CASKAGGVYNEQFF.

This clonotype was observed at least ten times. This chain joins TRBV7-2 and TRBJ1-2; TRBD1 agrees at 11 bases. Germline assignment: CDR1 SGHTA and CDR2 FQGNSA. Trimming removed 2 bases from V and 5 bases from J; junction bases left unmatched: 4. The CDR3 is made up of 15 amino acids. The CDR3 DNA follows: TGTGCCAGCAGCTTAAGGACAGGGGGCGAGTATGGCTACACCTTC. As protein: CASSLRTGGEYGYTF.

The table lists this clonotype with a few counts. J is TRBJ1-4 and V is TRBV6-1; D is unresolved. The CDR3 runs to 14 residues. V lost 7 bases, J lost 4 bases, and 13 bases lay in between. Germline V lookup: CDR1 MNHNS, CDR2 SASEGT. The CDR3 DNA reads as TGTGCCAGCAACCGAGCCGGTAATAATGAAAAACTGTTTTTT. Its protein is CASNRAGNNEKLFF.

This rearrangement joins TRBV9 to TRBJ2-5; D perhaps matches TRBD1 (6 bases). This CDR3 has 15 residues. V was pared by 3 bases and J by 7 bases, with 19 bases between. The germline V gene has CDR1 SGDLS and CDR2 YYNGEE. The CDR3 protein is CASSARNTGTGTQYF. CDR3 nucleotides: TGTGCCAGCAGCGCGCGCAATACAGGGACGGGGACCCAGTACTTC.

The chain recombines TRBV12-3 or TRBV12-4 with TRBJ2-3; no clear D gene. V gave up 6 bases and J gave up 4 bases, with 11 bases separating them. This CDR3 comprises 13 residues. CDR3 residues: CASRSPSADTQYF. CDR3 coding DNA: TGTGCCAGCAGATCGCCAAGCGCAGATACGCAGTATTTT.

The chain joins TRBV24-1 to TRBJ1-1, with D perhaps matching TRBD1 (6 bases). Germline CDR1 reads KGHDR; CDR2 reads SFDVKD. With 0 bases removed from V and 6 bases from J, the gap between germline ends came to 25 bases. The length of the CDR3 is 19 residues. CDR3 region: CATSDLLVRGGQGWSEAFF. In nucleotides, the CDR3 is TGTGCCACCAGTGATTTGCTCGTACGTGGGGGGCAGGGGTGGTCTGAAGCTTTCTTT.

The chain joins TRBV5-1 to TRBJ2-2; 8 bases align to TRBD2. The CDR3 contains 16 residues. After removal of 3 bases from V and 5 bases from J, the junction contained 9 bases not matched to a gene. From germline, CDR1 is SGHRS and CDR2 YFSETQ. CDR3 in DNA: TGCGCCAGCAGCTGGTCTCGGCGGGGGGAAACCGGGGAGCTGTTTTTT. It translates to CASSWSRRGETGELFF.

This rearrangement joins TRBV9 to TRBJ2-4; 8 bases line up with TRBD2. Germline V gene lookup returns CDR1 SGDLS and CDR2 YYNGEE. CDR3 size: 14 residues. V was clipped by 2 bases and J by 13 bases; unmatched bases: 11. CDR3 nucleotide sequence: TGTGCCAGCAGCGTCGATGCCGGGACTAGAAAGCAGTACTTC. Translated, it gives CASSVDAGTRKQYF.

This clonotype was counted only a few times. The chain is built from TRBV6-6 and TRBJ2-5; maybe TRBD1 (6 bases). V was pared by 2 bases and J by 4 bases, with 11 bases between. Germline V gives CDR1 MNHNY, CDR2 SVGAGI (reference sequence). The CDR3 sequence is 14 residues long. CDR3 in amino acids: CASSYGRGLETQYF. CDR3 DNA: TGTGCCAGCAGTTACGGCAGGGGCTTAGAGACCCAGTACTTC.

Note on this clonotype: Given a much more abundant clone one base away, this may be a read error. The rearrangement joins TRBV3-1 to TRBJ2-2; no reliable D call. Germline CDR1 reads LGHDT; CDR2 reads YNNKEL (reference sequence). The V end was cut by 0 bases, the J end by 0 bases, with 2 bases between. This CDR3 spans 14 amino acids. This CDR3 reads CASSQEPNTGELFF. As DNA, the CDR3 is TGTGCCAGCAGCCAAGAGCCGAACACCGGGGAGCTGTTTTTT.

Only a few counts were recorded for this clonotype. The V and J genes are TRBV12-3 or TRBV12-4 and TRBJ1-6; unclear D gene. Trimming took off 3 bases at V and 4 bases at J, with 7 bases between the two ends. The CDR3 is 14 amino acids. The CDR3, as DNA: TGTGCCAGCAGTTTGGTCGCTTATAATTCACCCCTCCACTTT. This translates into CASSLVAYNSPLHF.

This sequence joins TRBV4-2 and TRBJ1-3; D is unresolved. V was clipped by 1 base and J by 12 bases, with 13 bases between them. Per the germline V gene, CDR1 is LGHNA and CDR2 is YNFKEQ. This CDR3 is 13 amino acids long. The CDR3 coding sequence is TGTGCCAGCAGCCAAGCGATGCCGGGGTTCATATATTTT. This sequence encodes CASSQAMPGFIYF.

The chain carries TRBV29-1 and TRBJ2-1; D ambiguous. Germline values: CDR1 SQVTM, CDR2 ANQGSEA. Trimming removed 4 bases from V and 4 bases from J, with 8 bases in between. The CDR3 consists of 12 residues. The CDR3 sequence is CSVADPYNEQFF. CDR3 in DNA: TGCAGCGTTGCGGACCCGTACAATGAGCAGTTCTTC.

As to this clonotype: The junction departs from germline at one end; a sequencing error may be responsible. The V gene is TRBV28, the J gene TRBJ2-7; weak D call: TRBD2 (5 bases). This CDR3 is 14 amino acids long. Germline-derived CDR1 and CDR2 are MDHEN and SYDVKM. CDR3 region: CPSSLLGSSYEQYF. CDR3 DNA sequence: TGTCCCAGCAGTCTACTAGGGAGCTCCTACGAGCAGTACTTC.

This clonotype was seen only once. The chain has TRBV28 and TRBJ2-1; 10 bases fit TRBD2. The J call could be wrong; TRBJ2-7 is a better fit for the DNA end. CDR1 and CDR2 (germline): MDHEN, SYDVKM. CDR3 size: 15 residues. CDR3 coding DNA: TGTGCCAGCAGTGGTAGCGGGAGGTTCTACAATGAGCAGTACTTC. Residues: CASSGSGRFYNEQYF.

The chain combines TRBV11-2 with TRBJ2-1; TRBD2 might be the D (5 bases). CDR3 length: 16 residues. The germline V and J ends were trimmed by 5 bases and 3 bases, with 17 bases remaining between them. Germline V lookup: CDR1 SGHAT, CDR2 FQNNGV. CDR3 bases: TGTGCCAGCAGCCCCCGTTTTTTACGGGGCTACAATGAGCAGTTCTTC. Translation gives CASSPRFLRGYNEQFF.